These T cell receptor beta chains were read from a single sample in a study of tumor-infiltrating lymphocytes in oesophageal squamous cell carcinoma. One entry per CDR3 protein, called by TCRdb with MiXCR from the PCR reads. The sample lists about 12,000 distinct CDR3 sequences, 50% to 65% occurring once. The source material was esophageal tumor tissue. The receptors were sampled from a female donor with esophageal squamous cell carcinoma. CDR3s include the opening cysteine and the closing phenylalanine or tryptophan. The D gene is left open where the match is weak. Only some rows state a clone size, as once, few, many or a class for expanded clones.

d_gene	v_gene	abundance	j_gene	CDR3nt	CDR3aa
.	TRBV7-6	.	TRBJ2-1	TGTGCCAGCAGTCAACCCGAGGACCCGTCGAAGGACTTC	CASSQPEDPSKDF
TRBD2	TRBV10-2	many	TRBJ2-3	TGCGCCAGCAGTGGAAGACTAGCGGGTGGCACAGATACGCAGTATTTT	CASSGRLAGGTDTQYF
.	TRBV7-2	.	TRBJ2-1	TGTGCCAGCAGCTCCTGGAAGGGGGGGTACAATGAGCAGTTCTTC	CASSSWKGGYNEQFF
.	TRBV7-3	.	TRBJ2-2	TGTGCCAGCAGCTTGGGCACCGGGGAGCTGTTTTTT	CASSLGTGELFF
.	TRBV7-6	.	TRBJ2-1	TGTGCTAGCAGCTTATTTTTTGCAGGGGAAAATGCGCAGTTCTTC	CASSLFFAGENAQFF
TRBD1	TRBV7-2	.	TRBJ1-4	TGTGCCAGCAGCCCGGACGGACAGGGCTCAACTAATGAAAAACTGTTTTTT	CASSPDGQGSTNEKLFF
TRBD2	TRBV7-8	.	TRBJ2-5	TGTGCCACCACACCGGGACTAGCGGGAAGGGAGACCCAGTACTTC	CATTPGLAGRETQYF
.	TRBV7-6	once	TRBJ2-3	TGTGCCAGCAGCGGGAAAGCAGATACGCAGTATTTT	CASSGKADTQYF
TRBD2	TRBV7-8	large	TRBJ2-1	TGTGCCAGCAGCTTATTCAGGGTTGGGGAGCGCGGGAGGGCCGGTGAGCAGTTCTTC	CASSLFRVGERGRAGEQFF
.	TRBV6-1	.	TRBJ1-2	TGTGCCAGCAGTCCGGGCTATGGCTACACCTTC	CASSPGYGYTF
.	TRBV11-2	.	TRBJ2-1	TGTGCCAGCAGCCTCCCCCGCAATGAGCAGTTCTTC	CASSLPRNEQFF
.	TRBV6-1	.	TRBJ2-1	TGTGCCAGCAGTGAAAAAGGTGGGTTCTACAATGAGCAGTTCTTC	CASSEKGGFYNEQFF
.	TRBV7-5	.	TRBJ1-1	.	CISVPEALTGAEAFF
.	TRBV7-3	few	TRBJ2-6	TGTGCCAGCAGCGGATCCGGGACCCATACTTCTGGGGCCAACGTCCTGACTTTC	CASSGSGTHTSGANVLTF
.	TRBV7-6	few	TRBJ2-1	TGTGCCAGCAGCTTAGCTAGCCCCAGAACGGAGGAGCAGTTCTTC	CASSLASPRTEEQFF
TRBD1	TRBV7-2	.	TRBJ2-7	TGTGCCAGCAGCTTCGGGACAGCCGAGCAGTACTTC	CASSFGTAEQYF
.	TRBV6-1	many	TRBJ1-6	TGTGCCAGCAGCCCGGGGATGGGAAAGGTGGCCCTCCACTTT	CASSPGMGKVALHF
TRBD1	TRBV6-1	few	TRBJ2-3	TGTGCCAGCAGGATACAGGGGTCTAGCACAGATACGCAGTATTTT	CASRIQGSSTDTQYF
.	TRBV19	.	TRBJ2-5	TGTGCCAGTAGTATAGGCGGGTCCCAAGAGACCCAGTACTTC	CASSIGGSQETQYF
.	TRBV5-1	many	TRBJ2-4	TGCGCCAGCAGCTCCGGGAGCTGGGGAGCCAAAAACATTCAGTACTTC	CASSSGSWGAKNIQYF
TRBD2	TRBV7-2	few	TRBJ2-3	TGTGCCAGCAGCCAACAGGCTAGCGGAGATTTTACAGATACGCAGTATTTT	CASSQQASGDFTDTQYF
.	TRBV7-6	.	TRBJ2-5	TGTGCCAGCAGCTTCTACCGGGATAAAGAGACCCAGTACTTC	CASSFYRDKETQYF
.	TRBV14	.	TRBJ2-5	TGTGCCAGCAGCGCCGACTTCTACAATGAGCAGTACTTC	CASSADFYNEQYF
.	TRBV10-2	.	TRBJ2-1	TGCGCCAGCAGTGAACTTCGGGGCTATACCTACAATGAGCAGTTCTTC	CASSELRGYTYNEQFF
TRBD2	TRBV7-6	.	TRBJ2-1	TGTGCCAGCGTCCGATCTAGCGGGAGCTACAATGAGCAGTTCTTC	CASVRSSGSYNEQFF
TRBD2	TRBV19	many	TRBJ2-3	TGTGCCAGTAATGGGCGGGAGGGCCAGGATACGCAGTATTTT	CASNGREGQDTQYF
.	TRBV7-2	.	TRBJ2-7	TGTGCCAGCAGCTTAGAGCTTACCTACGAGCAGTACTTC	CASSLELTYEQYF
TRBD2	TRBV6-1	.	TRBJ2-1	TGTGCCAGCATCAAAGATCCGGGACTAGCTAAGCAGTTCTTC	CASIKDPGLAKQFF
.	TRBV2	medium-sized	TRBJ2-3	TGTGCCAGCGCGGCAGGGATAGAAGGAGATACGCAGTATTTT	CASAAGIEGDTQYF
.	TRBV10-2	.	TRBJ2-5	TGCGCCAGCAGTGAATCGCGGCAGCTGATGGAGACCCAGTACTTC	CASSESRQLMETQYF
TRBD1	TRBV6-1	.	TRBJ2-1	TGTGCCAGCAGTGGCCGACAGGGGGATCGAGGATACAATGAGCAGTTCTTC	CASSGRQGDRGYNEQFF
.	TRBV10-3	many	TRBJ2-7	TGTGCCATCAGTCTTCTGCACGTGGGACTGACCTCCTACGAGCAGTACTTC	CAISLLHVGLTSYEQYF
.	TRBV27	.	TRBJ1-1	TGTGCCAGCAGTTTTCAGGGTGGGAACACTGAAGCTTTCTTT	CASSFQGGNTEAFF
TRBD1	TRBV28	.	TRBJ1-2	TGTGCCAGTTATGACAGGGGCCATGGCTACACCTTC	CASYDRGHGYTF
.	TRBV12-3/TRBV12-4	.	TRBJ2-1	TGTGCCAGCAGTCCGACGCGACTTTACAATGAGCAGTTCTTC	CASSPTRLYNEQFF
TRBD1	TRBV7-6	.	TRBJ2-4	TGTGCCAGCAGCTGGGACAGGGAAAGTGAGCAGTACTTC	CASSWDRESEQYF
.	TRBV7-9	few	TRBJ2-7	TGTGCCAGCAGCATTGGAGGGGGCTACGAGCAGTACTTC	CASSIGGGYEQYF
TRBD2	TRBV5-4	few	TRBJ2-5	TGCGCCAGCAGCCGGGGACTAGCGGGAGGTAGGGAGACCCAGTACTTC	CASSRGLAGGRETQYF
TRBD2	TRBV7-8	.	TRBJ2-3	TGTGCCAGCAGCTACCTAGCGGGGGGACCCTTAGCGCAGTATTTT	CASSYLAGGPLAQYF
TRBD1	TRBV7-9	.	TRBJ2-1	TGTGCCAGCAGTTGGGACAGCCTTGAGCGGCTGCTGTACAATGAGCAGTTCTTC	CASSWDSLERLLYNEQFF
TRBD2	TRBV7-4	.	TRBJ2-3	TGTGCCAGCAGCTTCTTCCGGACTAGCGGGAGGGAGGGTAGAGATACGCAGTATTTT	CASSFFRTSGREGRDTQYF
.	TRBV12-3/TRBV12-4	once	TRBJ2-2	TGTGCCAGCAGCCCCGCCGGAGCGAACACCGGGGAGCTGTTTTTT	CASSPAGANTGELFF
.	TRBV19	.	TRBJ2-5	TGTGCCAGTAGCCGGGACCGTCAAGAGACCCAGTACTTC	CASSRDRQETQYF
TRBD1	TRBV7-9	many	TRBJ2-1	TGTGCCAGCAGCTCCGGGACAGGGGTCCAGAATGAGCAGTTCTTC	CASSSGTGVQNEQFF
.	TRBV28	many	TRBJ1-2	TGTGCCAGCAGTTTATCAGGGAGGGCAGGAGGCTACACCTTC	CASSLSGRAGGYTF
.	TRBV12-3/TRBV12-4	few	TRBJ2-1	TGTGCCAGCAGTTCCAACCGGAGAGACAATGAGCAGTTCTTC	CASSSNRRDNEQFF
.	TRBV7-6	.	TRBJ2-5	TGTGCCAGCAGCTTAGCGGCAGGGTCGGAGACCCAGTACTTC	CASSLAAGSETQYF
.	TRBV11-1	once	TRBJ2-1	TGTGCCAGCAGCCTTGGAAGTAACAATGAGCAGTTCTTC	CASSLGSNNEQFF
.	TRBV7-8	once	TRBJ2-7	TGTGCCAGCAGCTTAGCGATCTTATCCTACGAGCAGTACTTC	CASSLAILSYEQYF
.	TRBV28	.	TRBJ2-4	TGTGCCAGCAGTACAGGGAGTGCGGCCAAAAACATTCAGTACTTC	CASSTGSAAKNIQYF
.	TRBV7-3	.	TRBJ2-3	TGTGCCAGCAGGTCCCAGGGCACAGATACGCAGTATTTT	CASRSQGTDTQYF
.	TRBV14	.	TRBJ2-3	TGTGCCAGCAGCCTACAGGGAAACACAGATACGCAGTATTTT	CASSLQGNTDTQYF
TRBD2	TRBV27	many	TRBJ2-4	TGTGCCAGCAGTCCCGGCGGGCTAGCGGGAGCTCTTGAGCAGTACTTC	CASSPGGLAGALEQYF
.	TRBV3-1	many	TRBJ1-4	TGTGCCAGCAGCCAAGATCGCAACAGGGAGAAACTGTTTTTT	CASSQDRNREKLFF
.	TRBV28	medium-sized	TRBJ1-5	TGTGCCAGCAGTTTGACGGGGGTGAGCAATCAGCCCCAGCATTTT	CASSLTGVSNQPQHF
.	TRBV24-1	.	TRBJ2-1	TGTGCCACCAGTGAGGGATCTGCCCGATCCCACAATGAGCAGTTCTTC	CATSEGSARSHNEQFF
.	TRBV7-6	.	TRBJ2-1	TGTGCCAGCAGCTCCCCCTTTATGGATGAGCAGTTCTTC	CASSSPFMDEQFF